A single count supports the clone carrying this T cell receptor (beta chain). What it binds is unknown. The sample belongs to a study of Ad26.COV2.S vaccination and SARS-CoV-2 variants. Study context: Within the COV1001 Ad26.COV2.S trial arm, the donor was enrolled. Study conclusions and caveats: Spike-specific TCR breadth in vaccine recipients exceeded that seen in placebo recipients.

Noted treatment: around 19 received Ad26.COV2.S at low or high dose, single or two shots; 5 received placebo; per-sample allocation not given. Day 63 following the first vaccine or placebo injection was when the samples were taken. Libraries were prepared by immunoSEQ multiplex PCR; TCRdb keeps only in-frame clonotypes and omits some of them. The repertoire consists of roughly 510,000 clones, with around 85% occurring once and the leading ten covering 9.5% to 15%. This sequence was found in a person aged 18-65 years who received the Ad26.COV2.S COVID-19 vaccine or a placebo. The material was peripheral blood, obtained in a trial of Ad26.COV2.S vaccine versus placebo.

The CDR3 nucleotides are TGTGCCAGCAGCTTAGGAACAGGGGGGAATGGACAGCCCCAGCATTTT. Residues: CASSLGTGGNGQPQHF. This chain joins TRBV7-2 and TRBJ1-5, with 8 nucleotides matching TRBD1. The CDR3 extends over 16 amino acids. V was pared by 1 base and J by 7 bases, with 9 bases of the junction left unmatched. Germline V CDR1 and CDR2: SGHTA, FQGNSA.